The 27 T cell receptor beta chains given below trace back to one sample, sequenced in a study of blood T cell repertoires in COVID-19. TCRdb's copy holds only in-frame clones and misses some; the assay was immunoSEQ multiplex PCR. The sample carries approximately 500,000 clones, about 89% recorded once. Sequencing was carried out using peripheral blood. These receptors were collected from a woman in her fifties or sixties with COVID-19, enrolled during active disease.

This clone was seen a single time. The chain carries TRBV2 and TRBJ1-6; 10 bases fit TRBD1. Trimming removed 7 bases from V and 9 bases from J; junction bases left unmatched: 6. CDR3 length: 14 residues. Germline CDR1 SNHLY, CDR2 FYNNEI. The chain's CDR3 is CASTSGTGASPLHF. The CDR3 DNA reads as TGTGCCAGCACCTCCGGGACAGGGGCTTCACCCCTCCACTTT.

The chain carries TRBV5-1 and TRBJ1-4; D is perhaps TRBD1 (5 bases). Germline V gives CDR1 SGHRS, CDR2 YFSETQ. This CDR3 has 16 residues. V was clipped by 6 bases and J by 7 bases, with 22 bases between them. The CDR3 is CASTPGSLGGVEKLFF. CDR3 in DNA: TGCGCCAGCACCCCCGGTAGTTTGGGGGGAGTTGAAAAACTGTTTTTT.

This clone was picked up a small number of times. The chain links TRBV7-8 to TRBJ1-4, with 9 nucleotides matching TRBD1. J gave up 7 bases and V 6 bases, and 9 bases lay outside the gene matches. The germline CDR1 and CDR2 sequences are SGHVS and FQNEAQ. The CDR3 spans 15 residues. The chain's CDR3 is CASRRRGTGSEKLFF. CDR3 coding DNA: TGTGCCAGCAGACGAAGGGGGACAGGGAGTGAAAAACTGTTTTTT.

This sequence joins TRBV4-2 and TRBJ1-5; no reliable D call. The CDR3 sequence is 17 residues long. With 0 bases removed from V and 2 bases from J, the gap between germline ends came to 14 bases. CDR1 LGHNA and CDR2 YNFKEQ come from the germline V gene. The CDR3 loop reads CASSQEGRGKGNQPQHF. The CDR3 nucleotides read TGTGCCAGCAGCCAAGAAGGTCGGGGTAAGGGCAATCAGCCCCAGCATTTT.

This clone was observed a handful of times. The V and J genes are TRBV29-1 and TRBJ1-2; D ambiguous. In germline, CDR1 is SQVTM, CDR2 ANQGSEA. The CDR3 is 13 amino acids. V was cut by 4 bases and J by 2 bases, with 11 bases left in between. The chain's CDR3 is CSVVRESNYGYTF. CDR3 sequence (DNA): TGCAGCGTTGTACGCGAGTCCAACTATGGCTACACCTTC. The variable domain in full, with the rest retrieved from reference TRBV29-1 and TRBJ1-2, is SAVISQKPSRDICQRGTSLTIQCQVDSQVTMMFWYRQQPGQSLTLIATANQGSEATYESGFVIDKFPISRPNLTFSTLTVSNMSPEDSSIYLCSVVRESNYGYTFGSGTRLTVV.

The CDR3 DNA sequence: TGTGCCAGCAGCTTTCCGACCGGCCTCATAAGCGGGGGGGCCACAGATACGCAGTATTTT. Translated, it gives CASSFPTGLISGGATDTQYF. The chain joins TRBV5-5 to TRBJ2-3; TRBD2 matches 10 bases. Germline V gene data show CDR1 as SGHKS and CDR2 as YYEKEE (reference sequence). The length of the CDR3 is 20 residues. The V and J ends lost 2 bases and 2 bases, in that order; junction bases with no gene match: 17.

The genes are TRBV7-9 and TRBJ2-7; D is possibly TRBD1 (5 bases). This CDR3 is 11 amino acids long. Trimming took 1 base from V and 7 from J, leaving 5 bases between them. Germline values: CDR1 SEHNR, CDR2 FQNEAQ (reference sequence). The CDR3 DNA sequence: TGTGCCAGCAGCTTAGGGACAGAGCAGTACTTC. Residues: CASSLGTEQYF.

V and J are TRBV5-6 and TRBJ1-1, with 7 bases fitting TRBD1. The junction had 6 bases not matched to a gene; V was cut back by 4 bases and J by 3 bases. The germline V gene has CDR1 SGHDT and CDR2 YYEEEE. CDR3 length equals 14 residues. The CDR3 protein is CASSLGRGYTEAFF. DNA for the CDR3: TGTGCCAGCAGCCTAGGCAGGGGGTACACTGAAGCTTTCTTT.

The chain combines TRBV3-1 (or the pseudogene TRBV3-2) with TRBJ1-3, with D possibly being TRBD1 (5 bases). The CDR3 totals 15 residues. CDR1 LGHDT and CDR2 YNNKEL come from the germline V gene (reference sequence). V was clipped by 3 bases and J by 0 bases, with 9 bases between them. The CDR3 spells CASSQQGFSGNTIYF. The DNA for the CDR3 is TGTGCCAGCAGCCAGCAGGGTTTCTCTGGAAACACCATATATTTT.

The CDR3 sequence is CASSYTGGWQPQHF. As DNA, the CDR3 is TGTGCCAGCAGTTACACAGGGGGCTGGCAGCCCCAGCATTTT. The gene calls are TRBV28 and TRBJ1-5; TRBD1 matches at 9 bases. After removal of 4 bases from V and 7 bases from J, the junction contained 5 bases not matched to a gene. Germline V gives CDR1 MDHEN, CDR2 SYDVKM. The CDR3 contains 14 residues.

The chain recombines TRBV5-1 with TRBJ2-7; 7 bases are a match to TRBD1. Germline V gene data show CDR1 as SGHRS and CDR2 as YFSETQ. CDR3 length equals 14 residues. Trimming at V came to 3 bases and at J to 5 bases, leaving 8 bases not matched to a gene. The CDR3 nucleotides read TGCGCCAGCAGCTCGGACAGGATGAGGAACGAGCAGTACTTC. Translation gives CASSSDRMRNEQYF.

This chain joins TRBV6-1 and TRBJ2-3; TRBD2 aligns across 10 bases. CDR1 is MNHNS and CDR2 is SASEGT in the germline V gene. The CDR3 contains 16 residues. Trimming at V came to 3 bases and at J to 8 bases, leaving 11 bases not matched to a gene. CDR3: CASSDRRSGGAGTQYF. The CDR3 DNA follows: TGTGCCAGCAGTGACCGCCGCAGCGGGGGGGCCGGTACGCAGTATTTT.

Notes on this clone: One end of the junction is discordant with germline, which a read error may explain. The chain is built from TRBV10-3 and TRBJ1-1; TRBD1 is a possible D gene (6 bases). From germline, CDR1 is ENHRY and CDR2 SYGVKD. This CDR3 is built from 12 residues. The CDR3 loop is CAISPLDGGTSF. As DNA, the CDR3 is TGTGCCATCAGCCCTCTTGACGGGGGGACATCTTTT.

V is TRBV30 and J is TRBJ2-2, with 10 bases that match TRBD2. J was trimmed by 1 base and V by 1 base; bases with no gene match: 6. This CDR3 has 17 amino acids. Germline V lookup: CDR1 GTSNPN, CDR2 SVGIG (reference sequence). The DNA of the CDR3 is TGTGCCTGGAGTGCAGAGGTAGCGGGGGGGAACACCGGGGAGCTGTTTTTT. Its protein is CAWSAEVAGGNTGELFF.

With regard to this clone: At one boundary the junction diverges from the germline segment, which might be a read error. The chain employs TRBV7-8 and TRBJ2-7; no reliable D call. The CDR3 contains 14 residues. Germline loops: CDR1 SGHVS, CDR2 FQNEAQ. CDR3 nucleotide sequence: TGTGCCAGCAGTTTAGCCTCCAGTTCCTACGAGCAGTACTTC. It encodes CASSLASSSYEQYF.

The chain is built from TRBV6-2 or TRBV6-3 and TRBJ2-7, with 11 bases fitting TRBD2. In germline, CDR1 is MNHEY, CDR2 SVGEGT. The CDR3 covers 15 residues. V lost 4 bases and J lost 3; bases outside the gene matches: 5. CDR3: CASSSRLAGLYEQYF. CDR3 sequence (DNA): TGTGCCAGCAGTTCCCGACTAGCGGGGCTCTACGAGCAGTACTTC.

J is TRBJ2-2 and V is TRBV5-1; D call uncertain. This CDR3 region has 16 residues. V lost 1 base, J lost 0 bases, and 10 bases lay in between. The germline V gene encodes CDR1 SGHRS and CDR2 YFSETQ. The CDR3 protein is CASSLHGTANTGELFF. CDR3 nucleotides: TGCGCCAGCAGCTTGCATGGAACAGCGAACACCGGGGAGCTGTTTTTT. Based on the CDR3 plus reference TRBV5-1 and TRBJ2-2, the full variable domain is KAGVTQTPRYLIKTRGQQVTLSCSPISGHRSVSWYQQTPGQGLQFLFEYFSETQRNKGNFPGRFSGRQFSNSRSEMNVSTLELGDSALYLCASSLHGTANTGELFFGEGSRLTVL.

V and J are TRBV18 and TRBJ1-1; 7 positions agree with TRBD1. J gave up 4 bases and V 5 bases, and 16 bases lay outside the gene matches. CDR1 is KGHSH and CDR2 is LQKENI in the germline V gene. This CDR3 has 17 residues. CDR3 amino acids: CASSSIIGQEGSTEAFF. For the CDR3, the DNA is TGTGCCAGCTCATCGATCATCGGACAGGAGGGTAGCACTGAAGCTTTCTTT.

The rearrangement joins TRBV5-1 to TRBJ1-1, with D possibly TRBD1 on 5 matching bases. Germline assignment: CDR1 SGHRS and CDR2 YFSETQ. Trimming stripped 4 bases from V and 1 base from J, with 14 bases between. This CDR3 spans 15 amino acids. This chain's CDR3 is CASSPIRVWNTEAFF. The CDR3 DNA sequence: TGCGCCAGCAGCCCTATCAGGGTTTGGAACACTGAAGCTTTCTTT.

CDR3 sequence reads: CASSLHSGYGYTF. In DNA, the CDR3 is TGCGCCAGCAGCTTGCACTCTGGCTATGGCTACACCTTC. The chain recombines TRBV5-1 with TRBJ1-2, with D unresolved. V was cut by 1 base and J by 4 bases, with 8 bases left in between. The CDR3 contains 13 residues. The germline V gene has CDR1 SGHRS and CDR2 YFSETQ.

V usage is TRBV30 and J usage is TRBJ1-1; 10 bases fit TRBD1. Germline V CDR1 and CDR2: GTSNPN, SVGIG (reference sequence). Trimming cost V 4 bases and J 6 bases; bases outside gene matches: 5. The CDR3 has 13 amino acids. The CDR3 DNA sequence: TGTGCCTGGACCCTGGACAGGGGGGCTGAAGCTTTCTTT. Translated, it gives CAWTLDRGAEAFF.

The chain employs TRBV27 and TRBJ2-1, with 12 positions matching TRBD2. The CDR3 runs to 15 residues. CDR1 MNHEY and CDR2 SMNVEV come from the germline V gene (reference sequence). With V trimmed by 7 bases and J by 3 bases, 4 bases remained unmatched. CDR3 in DNA: TGTGCCAGCAAACTAGCGGGGGGCTACTACAATGAGCAGTTCTTC. Translating it yields CASKLAGGYYNEQFF.

The chain is built from TRBV7-3 and TRBJ1-6; D is unresolved. This CDR3 is built from 15 residues. Germline CDR1 reads SGHTA; CDR2 reads FQGTGA. The V end lost 1 base, the J end lost 7 bases, and 11 bases lay between the germline ends. CDR3 DNA: TGTGCCAGCAGCTTAAGTACGGGGATCAATTCACCCCTCCACTTT. Translating gives CASSLSTGINSPLHF.

The sample holds a few counts of this clone. The DNA is omitted, as the CDR3 cannot be located on it reliably, and the CDR3 follows TCRdb's listing. The chain is built from TRBV6-2 or TRBV6-3 and TRBJ2-3; the table's D call, TRBD1, was not checked against the DNA. The CDR3 spans 16 residues, counting both ends. Germline values: CDR1 MNHEY, CDR2 SVGEGT. The CDR3 sequence: CASSSSIGGESDTQYF.

The chain carries TRBV7-6 and TRBJ2-3, with TRBD2 matching over 11 bases. The trim removed 2 bases at V and 4 bases at J, leaving 2 bases unmatched. CDR1 is SGHVS and CDR2 is FNYEAQ in the germline V gene. CDR3 length: 15 amino acids. The CDR3 region has the DNA TGTGCCAGCAGCTTAATTAGCGGGGGGGCAGATACGCAGTATTTT. Its translation: CASSLISGGADTQYF. Using reference TRBV7-6 and TRBJ2-3 for the parts outside the CDR3, the full variable domain is GAGVSQSPRYKVTKRGQDVALRCDPISGHVSLYWYRQALGQGPEFLTYFNYEAQQDKSGLPNDRFSAERPEGSISTLTIQRTEQRDSAMYRCASSLISGGADTQYFGPGTRLTVL.

The chain carries TRBV30 and TRBJ1-5; D is ambiguous. V was trimmed by 8 bases and J by 6 bases, leaving 20 bases between them. The germline gives CDR1 GTSNPN, CDR2 SVGIG (reference sequence). The CDR3 length is 14 residues. CDR3 sequence reads: CARTIRRKGQPQHF. DNA for the CDR3: TGTGCCCGGACCATCAGGAGGAAAGGTCAGCCCCAGCATTTT.

The chain links TRBV3-1 (or the pseudogene TRBV3-2) to TRBJ1-5; no clear D. Trimming stripped 0 bases from V and 9 bases from J, with 9 bases between. The CDR3 covers 13 residues. Germline V lookup: CDR1 LGHDT, CDR2 YNNKEL (reference sequence). The CDR3 region is CASSQDRSRPQHF. Written as DNA, the CDR3 is TGTGCCAGCAGCCAAGATAGGAGCCGGCCCCAGCATTTT.